This TCR beta chain was identified during a study of blood T cell repertoires in COVID-19. The wider study: PBMCs, B-cell-depleted T cells, or T cells provided the cDNA or gDNA that made up the material.

The authors' processing: Counts of nucleated cells, estimated from reference gene primer amplification, were obtained. Clones were read by immunoSEQ multiplex PCR, and TCRdb kept only the in-frame ones, dropping some. V and J calls and clone size follow that table, whereas D and trimming were derived from the DNA. The sample yields tens of thousands of clones, about four fifths seen once. CDR1 is SEHNR, CDR2 FQNEAQ, per germline (reference sequence). CDR3 length: 14 amino acids. V was clipped by 7 bases and J by 10 bases, with 17 bases between them. The TCR comes from a woman older than 75 with acute or convalescent COVID-19. V gene TRBV7-9 combines with J gene TRBJ1-6, with a tentative D call TRBD1 (6 bases). Sequencing was carried out using peripheral blood. CDR3 sequence (DNA): TGTGCCAGCACCGAACTACAGGGATCCTCACCCCTCCACTTT. It specifies CASTELQGSSPLHF.